In this sample, the clone carrying this TCR beta chain turned up many times. The antigen is unknown. As for the cDNA, it was generated by 5'RACE with 10-nucleotide random UMIs. TCRdb re-analysed the 5' RACE reads in MiXCR, keeping a single row per CDR3 protein. Of 35,000 to 40,000 distinct CDR3 sequences in the sample, roughly 10% were seen once. These data are taken from a study of neurological immune-mediated disorders. The sorted libraries took 1 million CD4+ or CD8+ T cells. V shed 2 bases and J shed 3 bases, with 8 bases lying between them. Germline assignment: CDR1 SNHLY and CDR2 FYNNEI. The CDR3 is 14 residues long. Findings and caveats of the study: Among expanded clones, no CDR3 amino acid sequences were shared across subjects, a pattern suggesting private repertoires in all groups. In HTLV-1-associated myelopathy, TCR clonal expansion was greatest, and in multiple sclerosis it was least, below healthy controls.

J is TRBJ2-4 and V is TRBV2; D may be TRBD1 (5 bases). This clonotype was sampled from a woman between 25 and 40 years old with HTLV-1-associated myelopathy (HAM/TSP). The sequenced sample consisted of CD4+ T cells from blood. CDR3 residues: CASSESGFKNIQYF. The CDR3 nucleotides are TGTGCCAGCAGTGAATCAGGGTTCAAAAACATTCAGTACTTC.